This T cell receptor (beta chain) was recorded in a study of response to subunit inactivated influenza vaccine. Study-wide results and limits: Authors proposed each seasonal influenza vaccination draws in few new T cells.

In TCRdb, the RT-PCR reads were re-called with MiXCR into one record per CDR3 protein. The table has roughly 650,000 distinct CDR3 sequences, roughly 15% seen once. This clonotype turned up a few times. Its antigen remains unknown. V was trimmed by 0 bases and J by 3 bases, leaving 13 bases between them. From germline, CDR1 is SGDLS and CDR2 YYNGEE. The CDR3 sequence is 15 residues long. The sequenced sample was PBMCs from blood, obtained less than 15 days before vaccination. The TCR comes from a middle-aged man who received an inactivated influenza vaccine. The chain employs TRBV9 and TRBJ2-7, with no clear D. CDR3 coding DNA: TGTGCCAGCAGCGTAGGAAACGTAGCCCGCTACGAGCAGTACTTC. The encoded protein is CASSVGNVARYEQYF. The whole variable domain, remainder taken from reference TRBV9 and TRBJ2-7, is DSGVTQTPKHLITATGQRVTLRCSPRSGDLSVYWYQQSLDQGLQFLIQYYNGEERAKGNILERFSAQQFPDLHSELNLSSLELGDSALYFCASSVGNVARYEQYFGPGTRLTVT.